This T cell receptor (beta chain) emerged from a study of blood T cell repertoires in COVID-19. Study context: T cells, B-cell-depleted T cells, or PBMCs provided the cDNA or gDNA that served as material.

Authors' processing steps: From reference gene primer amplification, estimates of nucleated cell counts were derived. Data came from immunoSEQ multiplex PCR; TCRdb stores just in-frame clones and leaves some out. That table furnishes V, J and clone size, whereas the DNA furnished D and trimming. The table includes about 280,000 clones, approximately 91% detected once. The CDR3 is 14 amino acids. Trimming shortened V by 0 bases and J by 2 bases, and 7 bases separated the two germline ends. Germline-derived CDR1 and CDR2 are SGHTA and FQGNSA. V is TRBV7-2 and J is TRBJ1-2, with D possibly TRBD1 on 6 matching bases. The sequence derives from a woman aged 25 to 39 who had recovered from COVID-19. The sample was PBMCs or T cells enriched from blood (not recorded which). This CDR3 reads CASSLAGGNYGYTF. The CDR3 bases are TGTGCCAGCAGCTTAGCAGGGGGAAACTATGGCTACACCTTC.